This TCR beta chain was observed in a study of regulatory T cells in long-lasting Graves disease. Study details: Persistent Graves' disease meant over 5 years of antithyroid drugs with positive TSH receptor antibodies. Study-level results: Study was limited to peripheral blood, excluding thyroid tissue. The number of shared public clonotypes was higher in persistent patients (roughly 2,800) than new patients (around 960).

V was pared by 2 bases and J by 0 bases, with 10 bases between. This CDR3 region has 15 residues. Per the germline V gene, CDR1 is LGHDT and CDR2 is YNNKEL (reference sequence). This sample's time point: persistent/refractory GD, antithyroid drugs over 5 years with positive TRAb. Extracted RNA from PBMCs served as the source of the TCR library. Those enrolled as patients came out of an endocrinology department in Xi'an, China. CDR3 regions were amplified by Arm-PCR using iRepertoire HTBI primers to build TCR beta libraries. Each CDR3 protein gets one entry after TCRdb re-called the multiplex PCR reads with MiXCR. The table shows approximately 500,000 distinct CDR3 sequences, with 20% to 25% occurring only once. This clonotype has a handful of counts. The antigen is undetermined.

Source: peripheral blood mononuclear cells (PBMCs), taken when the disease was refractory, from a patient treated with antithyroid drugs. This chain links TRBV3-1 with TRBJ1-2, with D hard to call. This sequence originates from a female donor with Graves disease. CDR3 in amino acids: CASSQLGGPNYGYTF. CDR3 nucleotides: TGTGCCAGCAGCCAACTGGGAGGGCCTAACTATGGCTACACCTTC.